These T cell receptor beta chains were read from a single sample in a study of identical twins. One entry per CDR3 protein, called by TCRdb with MiXCR from the 5' RACE reads. This sample has over 600,000 distinct CDR3 sequences, with over 20% found just once. Another study also made use of these data, one on T cells expressing NK-cell markers.

Sequencing was carried out using PBMCs. Receptors were obtained from a woman aged 18-29 years in good health. The CDR3 runs from the conserved cysteine through the conserved F or W. A D gene is named only where the DNA matches it firmly. Where a row states a size, it is once, few, many or the class of an expanded clone; other rows omit it.

abundance,d_gene,v_gene,j_gene,CDR3aa,CDR3nt
-,TRBD2,TRBV12-3/TRBV12-4,TRBJ2-1,CASNLWLAGGNEQFF,TGTGCCAGCAATCTATGGCTAGCGGGAGGGAATGAGCAGTTCTTC
-,-,TRBV12-3/TRBV12-4,TRBJ2-5,CASSSQNPETQYF,TGTGCCAGCAGTTCCCAGAACCCGGAGACCCAGTACTTC
few,-,TRBV4-3,TRBJ1-1,CASSQDDGGTVNTEAFF,TGCGCCAGCAGCCAAGATGACGGGGGCACGGTGAACACTGAAGCTTTCTTT
many,TRBD1,TRBV6-5,TRBJ2-2,CASSRDRVELFF,TGTGCCAGCAGCCGAGACAGGGTAGAGCTGTTTTTT
-,-,TRBV9,TRBJ2-2,CASSPTRLVTGELFF,TGTGCCAGCAGCCCAACTAGATTAGTAACCGGGGAGCTGTTTTTT
many,-,TRBV12-3/TRBV12-4,TRBJ1-1,CASSPRGAAFF,TGTGCCAGCAGCCCCCGAGGTGCAGCTTTCTTT
-,-,TRBV10-2,TRBJ2-5,CASYHSPSQETQYF,TGCGCCAGCTACCACTCCCCATCACAAGAGACCCAGTACTTC
many,TRBD1,TRBV2,TRBJ2-2,CASSEQGQGNTGELFF,TGTGCCAGCAGTGAACAGGGACAGGGAAACACCGGGGAGCTGTTTTTT
-,-,TRBV6-1,TRBJ2-7,CASSLRGEALDEQYF,TGTGCCAGCAGTCTCAGGGGGGAGGCTCTGGACGAGCAGTACTTC
-,TRBD1,TRBV20-1,TRBJ1-1,CSARGSDRDFGEAFF,TGCAGTGCTAGAGGAAGCGACAGGGATTTCGGTGAAGCTTTCTTT
many,TRBD1,TRBV7-2,TRBJ2-1,CASSGQGAVHNEQFF,TGTGCCAGCAGCGGACAGGGGGCGGTACACAATGAGCAGTTCTTC
many,-,TRBV12-3/TRBV12-4,TRBJ2-3,CASTFTDTQYF,TGTGCCAGCACCTTCACAGATACGCAGTATTTT
-,-,TRBV12-3/TRBV12-4,TRBJ2-5,CASSLTARGETQYF,TGTGCCAGCAGTTTAACGGCCCGGGGAGAGACCCAGTACTTC
-,TRBD1,TRBV18,TRBJ2-2,CASSLPGQGLNTGELFF,TGTGCCAGCTCACTTCCGGGACAGGGCTTGAACACCGGGGAGCTGTTTTTT
few,-,TRBV5-1,TRBJ2-7,CASSLDYYEQYF,TGCGCCAGCAGCTTGGATTACTACGAGCAGTACTTC